Following are 25 T cell receptor beta chains from one sample sequenced in a study of cytomegalovirus exposure and HLA in healthy donors. The PCR contained 60 Vbeta and 13 Jbeta primers. Assay: immunoSEQ multiplex PCR; the TCRdb copy retains only in-frame clones and omits some. The data hold 78,000 or so clones, with 65% to 85% observed a single time. Input material: PBMCs. The receptors were sampled from a woman aged 45-65 years in good health and CMV-seronegative.

In regard to this clone: One end of the junction is discordant with germline, which a read error may explain. V and J are TRBV5-1 and TRBJ1-1; D might be TRBD1 (6 bases). Looked up from germline, CDR1 is SGHRS and CDR2 is YFSETQ. This CDR3 is built from 17 residues. CDR3 amino acids: CASSFVRGLEANTDAFF. The CDR3 region has the DNA TGCGCCAGCAGCTTTGTGCGGGGGCTCGAGGCGAACACTGACGCTTTCTTT.

This clone was detected a few times. This chain uses TRBV19 with TRBJ2-1; 9 nucleotides align to TRBD2. There are 15 residues in the CDR3. J was trimmed by 2 bases and V by 6 bases; bases with no gene match: 5. The V gene's germline CDR1 is LNHDA and CDR2 SQIVND (reference sequence). The CDR3 DNA reads TGTGCCAGTAGCTTATCTAGCGGGGCCTACAATGAGCAGTTCTTC. Its translation: CASSLSSGAYNEQFF.

V usage is TRBV6-5 and J usage is TRBJ1-4; D unclear. This CDR3 comprises 15 residues. Germline CDR1 is MNHEY and CDR2 is SVGAGI. Deletions cut 0 bases from V and 4 bases from J, with 9 bases between. The CDR3 region is CASSYSTAGNEKLFF. CDR3 nucleotides: TGTGCCAGCAGTTACTCGACGGCGGGTAATGAAAAACTGTTTTTT.

The gene calls are TRBV6-1 and TRBJ2-7; D uncertain. The CDR3 is made up of 13 amino acids. Looked up from germline, CDR1 is MNHNS and CDR2 is SASEGT. V lost 3 bases to trimming and J lost 2 bases, with 8 bases between them. The DNA for the CDR3 is TGTGCCAGCAGTGAGTTTAGTACCTACGAGCAGTACTTC. Translating gives CASSEFSTYEQYF.

The genes are TRBV5-1 and TRBJ2-7; 8 bases agree with TRBD1. V lost 4 bases and J lost 6; bases outside the gene matches: 6. CDR1 and CDR2 from the germline V gene are SGHRS and YFSETQ. The CDR3 has 13 residues. The DNA for the CDR3 is TGCGCCAGCAGCGGCGGACAGGGAGGCGAGCAGTACGTC. This gives the protein CASSGGQGGEQYV.

The chain links TRBV5-1 to TRBJ2-5; tentatively, D is TRBD2 (6 bases). The CDR3 contains 15 residues. V dropped 0 bases and J dropped 3 bases, with 12 bases sitting between them. Germline values: CDR1 SGHRS, CDR2 YFSETQ. The CDR3 loop is CASSLGSGLKETQYF. DNA for the CDR3: TGCGCCAGCAGCTTGGGTTCGGGACTCAAAGAGACCCAGTACTTC.

The rearrangement joins TRBV9 to TRBJ1-1; 7 bases fit TRBD1. CDR3 length equals 15 residues. Germline V lookup: CDR1 SGDLS, CDR2 YYNGEE. V was pared by 4 bases and J by 1 base, with 7 bases of the junction left unmatched. This chain's CDR3 is CASSPGGTANTEAFF. In DNA form, the CDR3 reads TGTGCCAGCAGCCCCGGAGGGACAGCGAACACTGAAGCTTTCTTT. Full variable domain (rest looked up from reference TRBV9 and TRBJ1-1): DSGVTQTPKHLITATGQRVTLRCSPRSGDLSVYWYQQSLDQGLQFLIQYYNGEERAKGNILERFSAQQFPDLHSELNLSSLELGDSALYFCASSPGGTANTEAFFGQGTRLTVV.

This sequence joins TRBV6-1 and TRBJ1-2, with no clear D. Germline CDR1 is MNHNS and CDR2 is SASEGT. CDR3 length: 12 amino acids. Trimming took 4 bases from V and 3 from J, leaving 6 bases between them. In DNA form, the CDR3 reads TGTGCCAGCAGTGCATCAGACTATGGCTACACCTTC. This codes for CASSASDYGYTF.

The chain has TRBV15 and TRBJ2-7; 9 nucleotides match TRBD1. This CDR3 is 14 amino acids long. V trimming: 4 bases; J trimming: 2 bases; junction bases outside the gene matches: 3. CDR1 is LNHNV and CDR2 is YYDKDF in the germline V gene (reference sequence). CDR3 sequence: CATSNDRGTYEQYF. The DNA of the CDR3 is TGTGCCACCAGCAACGACAGGGGGACCTACGAGCAGTACTTC.

The V call is TRBV9, the J call TRBJ2-3, with a possible D match to TRBD2 (6 bases). Deletions cut 4 bases from V and 5 bases from J, with 20 bases between. The CDR3 runs 16 residues. The germline V gene has CDR1 SGDLS and CDR2 YYNGEE. The CDR3: CASSPGRTNLGDTQYF. The CDR3 DNA reads as TGTGCCAGCAGCCCCGGGCGGACTAACCTAGGAGATACGCAGTATTTT.

The V gene is TRBV5-1, the J gene TRBJ1-1; 9 bases match TRBD1. The germline CDR1 and CDR2 sequences are SGHRS and YFSETQ. This CDR3 region has 18 residues. Germline trimming cut 1 base from V and 4 bases from J; bases unmatched to any gene: 14. Here the CDR3 DNA reads TGCGCCAGCAGCTTGAGGGGGGACAGGGTGGGTTATCGCACTGAAGCTTTCTTT. This codes for CASSLRGDRVGYRTEAFF.

The rearrangement links TRBV5-1 to TRBJ2-3; D is perhaps TRBD2 (6 bases). CDR3 length: 15 amino acids. Germline CDR1 reads SGHRS; CDR2 reads YFSETQ. Trimming removed 5 bases at V and 0 bases at J, with 13 bases between. The CDR3 DNA is TGCGCCAGCAGGGTTGAGGGGACTAGCACAGATACGCAGTATTTT. Translated, it gives CASRVEGTSTDTQYF.

This clone has just one count. V usage is TRBV9 and J usage is TRBJ1-3, with a tentative D call TRBD1 (5 bases). The V gene lost 0 bases and the J gene lost 1 base, with 11 bases spanning the gap. The CDR3 runs 16 residues. Per germline, CDR1 SGDLS and CDR2 YYNGEE. Here the CDR3 DNA reads TGTGCCAGCAGCGTAGACCCAGGGAGGTCTGGAAACACCATATATTTT. Amino acid sequence: CASSVDPGRSGNTIYF.

The chain employs TRBV29-1 and TRBJ2-1; TRBD1 might be the D (6 bases). Trimming cost V 2 bases and J 3 bases, with 17 bases left between them. The CDR3 runs 16 residues. Germline CDR1 is SQVTM and CDR2 is ANQGSEA. CDR3 in amino acids: CSVETLAGAFYNEQFF. The CDR3 bases are TGCAGCGTTGAAACCCTAGCAGGGGCATTCTACAATGAGCAGTTCTTC.

This chain connects TRBV25-1 to TRBJ1-3, with 7 nucleotides matching TRBD1. This CDR3 is 18 amino acids long. Germline values: CDR1 MGHDK, CDR2 SYGVNS. Trimming cost V 6 bases and J 0 bases; bases outside gene matches: 14. CDR3 DNA sequence: TGTGCCAGCAGCCCCCAGTGGGGACAGTCCTTCTCTGGAAACACCATATATTTT. Translating it yields CASSPQWGQSFSGNTIYF. The variable domain in full, completed from reference TRBV25-1 and TRBJ1-3, reads EADIYQTPRYLVIGTGKKITLECSQTMGHDKMYWYQQDPGMELHLIHYSYGVNSTEKGDLSSESTVSRIRTEHFPLTLESARPSHTSQYLCASSPQWGQSFSGNTIYFGEGSWLTVV.

This sequence joins TRBV19 and TRBJ2-1; a weak D match, TRBD1 (6 bases). Germline V gene lookup returns CDR1 LNHDA and CDR2 SQIVND (reference sequence). This CDR3 region has 15 residues. Trimming cost V 2 bases and J 0 bases, with 8 bases left between them. The DNA for the CDR3 is TGTGCCAGTAGTATAAGGGGGAGCTCCTACAATGAGCAGTTCTTC. Its translation is CASSIRGSSYNEQFF.

This chain uses TRBV19 with TRBJ1-2; TRBD1 is a possible D gene (6 bases). Germline V CDR1 and CDR2: LNHDA, SQIVND (reference sequence). The CDR3 totals 14 residues. The V and J ends lost 5 bases and 3 bases respectively, with 13 bases between them. Here the CDR3 DNA reads TGTGCCAGTAGTCCCCGGACAGCGTACTATGGCTACACCTTC. Its translation is CASSPRTAYYGYTF.

The chain has TRBV29-1 and TRBJ2-3; 9 nucleotides align to TRBD1. Germline values: CDR1 SQVTM, CDR2 ANQGSEA. V lost 3 bases, J lost 2 bases, and 3 bases stayed unmatched. The CDR3 runs to 14 residues. CDR3 loop: CSVDGTGNTDTQYF. CDR3 DNA sequence: TGCAGCGTTGATGGGACAGGGAACACAGATACGCAGTATTTT.

The chain employs TRBV6-5 and TRBJ1-2; 9 nucleotides align to TRBD1. The ends lost 1 base at V and 4 bases at J; junction bases unmatched: 4. The CDR3 spans 15 residues. Per germline, CDR1 MNHEY and CDR2 SVGAGI. The CDR3 loop reads CASSYFRDRAYGYTF. The CDR3 nucleotides are TGTGCCAGCAGTTACTTCCGGGACAGGGCCTATGGCTACACCTTC.

The V call is TRBV7-3, the J call TRBJ1-1; D remains ambiguous. The CDR3 has 15 amino acids. Looked up from germline, CDR1 is SGHTA and CDR2 is FQGTGA. The V end lost 0 bases, the J end lost 0 bases, and 8 bases lay between the germline ends. The CDR3 loop reads CASSLTYLMNTEAFF. CDR3 coding DNA: TGTGCCAGCAGCTTAACCTACCTCATGAACACTGAAGCTTTCTTT.

The chain employs TRBV10-3 and TRBJ1-1; D ambiguous. The CDR3 consists of 14 residues. Germline V gives CDR1 ENHRY, CDR2 SYGVKD. Between the trimmed V and J ends, which lost 8 bases and 4 bases, there was a span of 17 bases. The CDR3 nucleotides are TGTGCCATCCGGGAGCCGCGATTCGGCACTGAAGCTTTCTTT. It is translated as CAIREPRFGTEAFF.

The J gene is TRBJ1-5, the V gene TRBV19; no firm D call. Germline V lookup: CDR1 LNHDA, CDR2 SQIVND (reference sequence). Trimming removed 5 bases from V and 7 bases from J, with 12 bases in between. CDR3 length: 13 amino acids. DNA of the CDR3: TGTGCCAGTAGTGGAGAGGCGGCACAGCCCCAGCATTTT. Its translation: CASSGEAAQPQHF.

With respect to this clone: Lacking the conserved final phenylalanine or tryptophan, this CDR3 likely reflects a read error. V is TRBV6-6 and J is TRBJ1-5; 8 bases map to TRBD1. V trimming: 2 bases; J trimming: 6 bases; junction bases outside the gene matches: 6. CDR3 length: 15 residues. Per germline, CDR1 MNHNY and CDR2 SVGAGI (reference sequence). CDR3 residues: CASSYTPGGGQPQHL. The CDR3 nucleotides read TGTGCCAGCAGTTACACGCCAGGGGGCGGTCAGCCCCAGCATCTT.

The chain carries TRBV6-5 and TRBJ2-7; 12 positions agree with TRBD1. The trim removed 6 bases at V and 5 bases at J, leaving 8 bases unmatched. CDR3 length equals 15 residues. Germline V gene sequence: CDR1 MNHEY, CDR2 SVGAGI. For the CDR3, the DNA is TGTGCCAGCAGCGCCAGGGGACAGGGGGCCCACGAGCAGTACTTC. It specifies CASSARGQGAHEQYF.

The J gene is TRBJ1-1, the V gene TRBV29-1; D may be TRBD1 (6 bases). The CDR3 sequence is 13 residues long. V lost 4 bases and J 0 bases, leaving 9 bases between the germline ends. Germline loops: CDR1 SQVTM, CDR2 ANQGSEA. The CDR3 bases are TGCAGCGTTGGGACAGAGTTGAACACTGAAGCTTTCTTT. Amino acid sequence: CSVGTELNTEAFF.